This is a list of T cell receptor beta chains from one sample in a study of response to subunit inactivated influenza vaccine. Each CDR3 protein is one row after TCRdb ran MiXCR on the RT-PCR reads. The table records 750,000 to 850,000 distinct CDR3 sequences, roughly 18% of them present only once. The sample was PBMCs from blood, taken 5 days after vaccination. The receptors were sampled from a man aged 50 or older who received an inactivated influenza vaccine. Both conserved end residues are part of each CDR3. Each record gives: D gene, CDR3 length, V gene, J gene, clone size, CDR3 DNA, CDR3 protein. D genes are given only for firm matches. Part of the rows lack a size; the others show once, few, many or a class for expanded clones.

D gene: -
CDR3 length: 15
V gene: TRBV4-3
J gene: TRBJ2-1
clone size: few
CDR3 DNA: TGCGCCAGCAGCCAAGATCACCGGCCGGGAAATGAGCAGTTCTTC
CDR3 protein: CASSQDHRPGNEQFF

D gene: TRBD2
CDR3 length: 16
V gene: TRBV28
J gene: TRBJ2-1
clone size: -
CDR3 DNA: TGTGCCAGCAGCCGGAGGGGCGGGAGTGGCTACAATGAGCAGTTCTTC
CDR3 protein: CASSRRGGSGYNEQFF

D gene: -
CDR3 length: 14
V gene: TRBV7-2
J gene: TRBJ1-6
clone size: -
CDR3 DNA: TGTGCCAGCAGCTTAGATACAGGGTACTCACCCCTCCACTTT
CDR3 protein: CASSLDTGYSPLHF

D gene: -
CDR3 length: 14
V gene: TRBV7-2
J gene: TRBJ2-7
clone size: few
CDR3 DNA: TGTGCCAGCAGCTTAAGCCGAGACGGGGACGAGCAGTACTTC
CDR3 protein: CASSLSRDGDEQYF

D gene: -
CDR3 length: 15
V gene: TRBV11-2
J gene: TRBJ2-1
clone size: -
CDR3 DNA: TGTGCCAGCAGCTTACGAACACGGACTGAGAATGAGCAGTTCTTC
CDR3 protein: CASSLRTRTENEQFF

D gene: -
CDR3 length: 15
V gene: TRBV11-2
J gene: TRBJ2-4
clone size: once
CDR3 DNA: TGTGCCAGCAGCAAATACGGGACAAACGAAAACATTCAGTACTTC
CDR3 protein: CASSKYGTNENIQYF

D gene: -
CDR3 length: 14
V gene: TRBV29-1
J gene: TRBJ2-3
clone size: many
CDR3 DNA: TGCAGCGTTGCCAGGGATCCTAGCACAGATACGCAGTATTTT
CDR3 protein: CSVARDPSTDTQYF

D gene: TRBD2
CDR3 length: 17
V gene: TRBV5-1
J gene: TRBJ2-1
clone size: -
CDR3 DNA: TGCGCCAGCAGCTGGCAGACTAGCGGGGGCTCCTACAATGAGCAGTTCTTC
CDR3 protein: CASSWQTSGGSYNEQFF

D gene: -
CDR3 length: 13
V gene: TRBV7-9
J gene: TRBJ2-7
clone size: -
CDR3 DNA: TGTGCCAGCAGCACGACAGGATCCTACGAGCAGTACTTC
CDR3 protein: CASSTTGSYEQYF

D gene: TRBD1
CDR3 length: 15
V gene: TRBV7-9
J gene: TRBJ2-1
clone size: -
CDR3 DNA: TGTGCCAGCAGCTCCGGGACAGGGGTGGGGAATGAGCAGTTCTTC
CDR3 protein: CASSSGTGVGNEQFF

D gene: TRBD1
CDR3 length: 15
V gene: TRBV7-2
J gene: TRBJ1-6
clone size: -
CDR3 DNA: TGTGCCAGCAGCCCAAGGACAGGGAGAAATTCACCCCTCCACTTT
CDR3 protein: CASSPRTGRNSPLHF

D gene: -
CDR3 length: 11
V gene: TRBV29-1
J gene: TRBJ1-1
clone size: -
CDR3 DNA: TGCAGCGTTGGGCAGACTACAGGGGCTTTCTTT
CDR3 protein: CSVGQTTGAFF

D gene: -
CDR3 length: 14
V gene: TRBV15
J gene: TRBJ2-5
clone size: -
CDR3 DNA: TGTGCCACCAGCTCCCAAGTGGGCGTGAAGACCCAGTACTTC
CDR3 protein: CATSSQVGVKTQYF

D gene: -
CDR3 length: 16
V gene: TRBV10-2
J gene: TRBJ2-5
clone size: few
CDR3 DNA: TGCGCCAGCAGTGGGGGTCTGGTCCTCCGAGGGGAGACCCAGTACTTC
CDR3 protein: CASSGGLVLRGETQYF

D gene: TRBD2
CDR3 length: 18
V gene: TRBV12-3/TRBV12-4
J gene: TRBJ2-4
clone size: -
CDR3 DNA: TGTGCCAGCAGTTCTCTAGCGGGAGGGCCAAGGAAGAGGGACATTCAGTACTTC
CDR3 protein: CASSSLAGGPRKRDIQYF

D gene: -
CDR3 length: 16
V gene: TRBV4-1
J gene: TRBJ1-2
clone size: -
CDR3 DNA: TGCGCCAGCAGCCAAGCAGACCCAGGAGCTAACTATGGCTACACCTTC
CDR3 protein: CASSQADPGANYGYTF

D gene: -
CDR3 length: 17
V gene: TRBV9
J gene: TRBJ1-4
clone size: -
CDR3 DNA: TGTGCCAGCAGCGCGGACCCCGGAGTAAGGACTAATGAAAAACTGTTTTTT
CDR3 protein: CASSADPGVRTNEKLFF

D gene: -
CDR3 length: 14
V gene: TRBV20-1
J gene: TRBJ1-5
clone size: -
CDR3 DNA: TGCAGTGGGGTCACAGGGTTGAGCAATCAGCCCCAGCATTTT
CDR3 protein: CSGVTGLSNQPQHF

D gene: -
CDR3 length: 16
V gene: TRBV5-1
J gene: TRBJ2-5
clone size: -
CDR3 DNA: TGCGCCAGCAGCTTGGAGGGGAATAGTGGCCAAGAGACCCAGTACTTC
CDR3 protein: CASSLEGNSGQETQYF

D gene: -
CDR3 length: 14
V gene: TRBV5-1
J gene: TRBJ1-1
clone size: few
CDR3 DNA: TGCGTCAGCAGCTTGGAATCGGTTAACACTGAAGCTTTCTTT
CDR3 protein: CVSSLESVNTEAFF

D gene: -
CDR3 length: 17
V gene: TRBV6-5
J gene: TRBJ2-5
clone size: -
CDR3 DNA: TGTGCCAGCAGTTACTCGTTTATCGTTGGGCCCGGCGAGACCCAGTACTTC
CDR3 protein: CASSYSFIVGPGETQYF

D gene: TRBD2
CDR3 length: 13
V gene: TRBV29-1
J gene: TRBJ2-1
clone size: few
CDR3 DNA: TGCAGCGGAAGACTAGCGAGATACAATGAGCAGTTCTTC
CDR3 protein: CSGRLARYNEQFF

D gene: TRBD1
CDR3 length: 16
V gene: TRBV6-1
J gene: TRBJ2-2
clone size: -
CDR3 DNA: TGTGCCAGCAGGGAGGACAGGGGCCCGAACACCGGGGAGCTGTTTTTT
CDR3 protein: CASREDRGPNTGELFF

D gene: -
CDR3 length: 15
V gene: TRBV12-3/TRBV12-4
J gene: TRBJ2-7
clone size: -
CDR3 DNA: TGTGCCAGCAGTTTACAGGGACTGCTGTCCTACGAGCAGTACTTC
CDR3 protein: CASSLQGLLSYEQYF

D gene: -
CDR3 length: 12
V gene: TRBV12-3/TRBV12-4
J gene: TRBJ1-2
clone size: -
CDR3 DNA: TGTGCCAGCAGTTTGGGCCACTATGGCTACACCTTC
CDR3 protein: CASSLGHYGYTF

D gene: TRBD1
CDR3 length: 17
V gene: TRBV27
J gene: TRBJ1-2
clone size: few
CDR3 DNA: TGTGCCAGCAGTCCGTGGACAGGGGGCAAAACGAACTATGGCTACACCTTC
CDR3 protein: CASSPWTGGKTNYGYTF

D gene: TRBD1
CDR3 length: 15
V gene: TRBV28
J gene: TRBJ2-7
clone size: -
CDR3 DNA: TGTGCCAGCAGTCTCGGGACAGCTGAGTCCTACGAGCAGTACTTC
CDR3 protein: CASSLGTAESYEQYF

D gene: -
CDR3 length: 14
V gene: TRBV5-1
J gene: TRBJ1-6
clone size: few
CDR3 DNA: TGCGCCAGCAGCATAGGGGGGCTGGATTCACCCCTCCACTTT
CDR3 protein: CASSIGGLDSPLHF

D gene: -
CDR3 length: 14
V gene: TRBV5-1
J gene: TRBJ2-5
clone size: few
CDR3 DNA: TGCGCCAGCAGCGTGGAGACAGTCGAAGAGAACCAGTACTTC
CDR3 protein: CASSVETVEENQYF

D gene: TRBD2
CDR3 length: 15
V gene: TRBV5-1
J gene: TRBJ2-3
clone size: -
CDR3 DNA: TGCGCCAGCAGCTTTCTGGCATCCGGGGGGGATACGCAGTATTTT
CDR3 protein: CASSFLASGGDTQYF

D gene: -
CDR3 length: 15
V gene: TRBV29-1
J gene: TRBJ1-2
clone size: few
CDR3 DNA: TGCAGCGTTGCCCTGGACAGCTTGAGCCTTTATGGCTACACCTTC
CDR3 protein: CSVALDSLSLYGYTF

D gene: -
CDR3 length: 14
V gene: TRBV7-9
J gene: TRBJ2-3
clone size: -
CDR3 DNA: TGTGCCAGCATCCCCGGGGCCAACACAGATACGCAGTATTTT
CDR3 protein: CASIPGANTDTQYF

D gene: -
CDR3 length: 15
V gene: TRBV7-6
J gene: TRBJ2-7
clone size: -
CDR3 DNA: TGTGCCAGCAGCTTAGGGGGACCGAACTCCTACGAGCAGTACTTC
CDR3 protein: CASSLGGPNSYEQYF

D gene: TRBD1
CDR3 length: 14
V gene: TRBV28
J gene: TRBJ1-2
clone size: -
CDR3 DNA: TGTGCCAGCAGTTGGACAGGGGCCGGCTATGGCTACACCTTC
CDR3 protein: CASSWTGAGYGYTF

D gene: TRBD2
CDR3 length: 17
V gene: TRBV24-1
J gene: TRBJ2-3
clone size: few
CDR3 DNA: TGTGCCACCAGTGATGCTGGACTAGCGGGGATCACAGATACGCAGTATTTT
CDR3 protein: CATSDAGLAGITDTQYF

D gene: -
CDR3 length: 14
V gene: TRBV12-3/TRBV12-4
J gene: TRBJ1-1
clone size: -
CDR3 DNA: TGTGCCAGCAGGCAGTGGGGAATGAACACTGAAGCTTTCTTT
CDR3 protein: CASRQWGMNTEAFF

D gene: -
CDR3 length: 16
V gene: TRBV11-2
J gene: TRBJ2-2
clone size: -
CDR3 DNA: TGTGCCAGCACCTCAACCGGGAACATAGGCACCGGGGAGCTGTTTTTT
CDR3 protein: CASTSTGNIGTGELFF

D gene: TRBD2
CDR3 length: 15
V gene: TRBV5-8
J gene: TRBJ2-3
clone size: -
CDR3 DNA: TGTGTCAGCAACCCCCCTGGACTAGGTGTGGATACGCAGTATTTT
CDR3 protein: CVSNPPGLGVDTQYF